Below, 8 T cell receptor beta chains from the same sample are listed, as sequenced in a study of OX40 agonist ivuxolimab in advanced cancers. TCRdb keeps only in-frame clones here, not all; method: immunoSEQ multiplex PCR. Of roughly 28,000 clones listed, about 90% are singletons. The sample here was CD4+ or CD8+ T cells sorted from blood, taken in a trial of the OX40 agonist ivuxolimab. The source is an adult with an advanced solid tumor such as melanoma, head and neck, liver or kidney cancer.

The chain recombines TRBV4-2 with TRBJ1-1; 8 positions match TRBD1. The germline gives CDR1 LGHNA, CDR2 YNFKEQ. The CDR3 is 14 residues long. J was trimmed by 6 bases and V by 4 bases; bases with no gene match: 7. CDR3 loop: CASSRQETGAEAFF. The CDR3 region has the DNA TGTGCCAGCAGCCGCCAAGAGACAGGGGCTGAAGCTTTCTTT.

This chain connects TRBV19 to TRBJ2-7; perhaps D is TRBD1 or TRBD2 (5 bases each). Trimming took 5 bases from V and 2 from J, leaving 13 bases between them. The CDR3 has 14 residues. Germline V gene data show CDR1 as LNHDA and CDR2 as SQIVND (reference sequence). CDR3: CASSAGRGAYEQYF. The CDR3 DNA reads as TGTGCCAGTAGTGCAGGAAGAGGGGCCTACGAGCAGTACTTC.

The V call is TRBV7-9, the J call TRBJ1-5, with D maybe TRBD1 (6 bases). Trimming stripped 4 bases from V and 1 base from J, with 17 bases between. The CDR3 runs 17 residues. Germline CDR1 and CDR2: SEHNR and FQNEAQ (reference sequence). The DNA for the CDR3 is TGTGCCAGCAGCTCCCATTTGGGGGGCACCAGCAATCAGCCCCAGCATTTT. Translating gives CASSSHLGGTSNQPQHF.

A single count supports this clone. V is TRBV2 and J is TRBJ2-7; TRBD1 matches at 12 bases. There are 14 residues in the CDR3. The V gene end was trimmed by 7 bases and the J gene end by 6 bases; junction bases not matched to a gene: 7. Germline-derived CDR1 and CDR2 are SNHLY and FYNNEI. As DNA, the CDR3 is TGTGCCAGCATCATCCGGGACAGGGGGCGCGAGCAGTACTTC. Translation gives CASIIRDRGREQYF. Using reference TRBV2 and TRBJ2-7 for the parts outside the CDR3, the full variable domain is EPEVTQTPSHQVTQMGQEVILRCVPISNHLYFYWYRQILGQKVEFLVSFYNNEISEKSEIFDDQFSVERPDGSNFTLKIRSTKLEDSAMYFCASIIRDRGREQYFGPGTRLTVT.

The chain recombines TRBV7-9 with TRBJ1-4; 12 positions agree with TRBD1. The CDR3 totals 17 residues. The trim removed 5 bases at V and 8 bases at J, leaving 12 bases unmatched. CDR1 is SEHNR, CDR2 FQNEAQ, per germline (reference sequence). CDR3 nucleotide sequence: TGTGCCAGCAGCCCCCCGGGACAGGGGGCTATTGGGGAAAAACTGTTTTTT. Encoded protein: CASSPPGQGAIGEKLFF.

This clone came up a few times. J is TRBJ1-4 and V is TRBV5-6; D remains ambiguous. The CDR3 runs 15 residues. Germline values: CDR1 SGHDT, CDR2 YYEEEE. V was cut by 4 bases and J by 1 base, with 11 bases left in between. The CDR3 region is CASSPNAVTNEKLFF. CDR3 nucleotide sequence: TGTGCCAGCAGCCCTAACGCAGTAACTAATGAAAAACTGTTTTTT. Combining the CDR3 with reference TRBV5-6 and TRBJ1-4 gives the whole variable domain DAGVTQSPTHLIKTRGQQVTLRCSPKSGHDTVSWYQQALGQGPQFIFQYYEEEERQRGNFPDRFSGHQFPNYSSELNVNALLLGDSALYLCASSPNAVTNEKLFFGSGTQLSVL.

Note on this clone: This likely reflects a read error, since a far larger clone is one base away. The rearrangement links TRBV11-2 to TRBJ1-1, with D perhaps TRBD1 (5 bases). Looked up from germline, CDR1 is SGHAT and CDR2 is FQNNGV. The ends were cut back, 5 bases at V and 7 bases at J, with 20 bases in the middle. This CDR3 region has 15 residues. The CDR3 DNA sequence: TGTGCCAGCAGCCAAGATATCGGGGGTGGCAATGAAGCTTTCTTT. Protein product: CASSQDIGGGNEAFF. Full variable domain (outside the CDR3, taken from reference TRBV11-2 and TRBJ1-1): EAGVAQSPRYKIIEKRQSVAFWCNPISGHATLYWYQQILGQGPKLLIQFQNNGVVDDSQLPKDRFSAERLKGVDSTLKIQPAKLEDSAVYLCASSQDIGGGNEAFFGQGTRLTVV.

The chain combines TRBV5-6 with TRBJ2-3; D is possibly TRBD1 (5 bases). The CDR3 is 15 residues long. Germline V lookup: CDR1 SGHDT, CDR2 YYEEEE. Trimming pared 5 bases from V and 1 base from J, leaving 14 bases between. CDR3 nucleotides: TGTGCCAGCAGGTCAAAACAGGTGCGCACAGATACGCAGTATTTT. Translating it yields CASRSKQVRTDTQYF.